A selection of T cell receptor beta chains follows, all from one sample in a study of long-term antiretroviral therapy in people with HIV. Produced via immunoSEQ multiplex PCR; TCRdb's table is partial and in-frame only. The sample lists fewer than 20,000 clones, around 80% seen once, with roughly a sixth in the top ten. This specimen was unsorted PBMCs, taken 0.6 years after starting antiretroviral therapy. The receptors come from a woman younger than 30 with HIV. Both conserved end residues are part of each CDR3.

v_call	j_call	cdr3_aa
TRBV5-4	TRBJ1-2	CASSLGGSYGYTF
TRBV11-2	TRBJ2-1	CASSYGGQGYNEQFF
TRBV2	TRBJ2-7	CASGAGTFFYEQYF
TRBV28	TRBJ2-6	CASSLYLQGGWGANVLTF
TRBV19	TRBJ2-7	CASSAGTEGSYEQYF
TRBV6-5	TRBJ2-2	CASSKTGPGELFF
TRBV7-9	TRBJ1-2	CASSQQAGTGVYGYTF
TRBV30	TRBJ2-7	CAWSVTISYEQYF
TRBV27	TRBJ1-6	CASMPFRGSPLHF
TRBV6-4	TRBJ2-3	CASSDSDGTGADTQYF
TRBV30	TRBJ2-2	CAWSGSGTGELFF
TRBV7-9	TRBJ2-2	CASSLVPGGRTGELFF
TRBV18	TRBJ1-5	CASSRGENQPQHF
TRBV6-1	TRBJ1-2	CASSGGPNYGYTF
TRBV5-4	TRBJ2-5	CASLHRGMGSQETQYF